Below are 16 T cell receptor beta chains sequenced from a single sample in a study of T cells after yellow fever vaccination. TCRdb itself ran the 5' RACE reads through MiXCR, one entry per CDR3 protein. Of about 69,000 distinct CDR3 sequences detected, 5.5% to 7.5% appear once; the ten largest clones hold 2.2%. Source: CD4+ T cells sorted from PBMCs, taken roughly 14 days after the first yellow fever vaccination. The receptors stem from a man younger than 35 who received the YFV17D yellow fever vaccine.

This clonotype was recorded at least ten times. The rearrangement joins TRBV20-1 to TRBJ2-1; TRBD2 matches at 7 bases. Germline assignment: CDR1 DFQATT and CDR2 SNEGSKA (reference sequence). V dropped 5 bases and J dropped 6; count of bases not matched to a gene: 10. The CDR3 is 14 amino acids. In nucleotides, the CDR3 is TGCAGTGCTCGTACCGGGACTACCTCCAATGAGCAGTTCTTC. Its translation is CSARTGTTSNEQFF.

This clonotype has at least ten counts. The V call is TRBV20-1, the J call TRBJ2-7; D is possibly TRBD1 (6 bases). Germline assignment: CDR1 DFQATT and CDR2 SNEGSKA (reference sequence). V shed 3 bases and J shed 4 bases, with 10 bases lying between them. The CDR3 has 12 residues. Here the CDR3 reads CSARQGQYEQYF. The CDR3 DNA sequence: TGCAGTGCTAGGCAGGGACAATACGAGCAGTACTTC.

This clonotype appeared many times. V is TRBV10-3 and J is TRBJ2-2; D gene unclear. The CDR3 sequence is 12 residues long. Germline V gives CDR1 ENHRY, CDR2 SYGVKD. Trimming removed 5 bases from V and 5 bases from J, with 6 bases in between. The CDR3 coding sequence is TGTGCCATCAGTTCGGAGACCGGGGAGCTGTTTTTT. Its protein is CAISSETGELFF.

This clonotype was observed at least ten times. The CDR3 coding sequence is TGTGCCAGCAGCACGGACAGGGGGCGAGGCTACACCTTC. The encoded protein is CASSTDRGRGYTF. V and J are TRBV12-3 or TRBV12-4 and TRBJ1-2; 11 bases agree with TRBD1. The CDR3 runs to 13 residues. V lost 6 bases, J lost 8 bases, and 5 bases stayed unmatched.

The chain combines TRBV2 with TRBJ2-2; unclear D gene. CDR1 SNHLY and CDR2 FYNNEI come from the germline V gene. V was trimmed by 6 bases and J by 6 bases, leaving 11 bases between them. The CDR3 consists of 13 residues. CDR3 loop: CASRVAVAGELFF. The DNA for the CDR3 is TGTGCCAGCAGGGTCGCGGTGGCCGGGGAGCTGTTTTTT.

This clonotype has ten or more counts. The chain links TRBV7-9 to TRBJ2-1; 12 nucleotides line up with TRBD2. The CDR3 has 16 amino acids. The germline CDR1 and CDR2 sequences are SEHNR and FQNEAQ (reference sequence). Trimming cost V 4 bases and J 4 bases; bases outside gene matches: 5. DNA for the CDR3: TGTGCCAGCAGCTCCTGGACTAGCGGGGTGTACAATGAGCAGTTCTTC. This gives the protein CASSSWTSGVYNEQFF.

This clonotype came up many times. The chain has TRBV4-3 and TRBJ2-3, with D perhaps given as TRBD1 or TRBD2 (6 bases each). This CDR3 spans 15 amino acids. The V and J ends lost 1 base and 6 bases respectively, with 14 bases between them. Germline-derived CDR1 and CDR2 are LGHNA and YSLEER. The CDR3 DNA reads TGCGCCAGCAGCCAAGTTAGGGGGGTGGGGGATACGCAGTATTTT. This codes for CASSQVRGVGDTQYF.

This clonotype was observed many times. The chain employs TRBV5-6 and TRBJ1-2; the D is unclear. The CDR3 totals 12 residues. The V end lost 4 bases, the J end lost 0 bases, and 4 bases lay between the germline ends. Germline V lookup: CDR1 SGHDT, CDR2 YYEEEE. The CDR3 here is CASSTANYGYTF. The CDR3 DNA is TGTGCCAGCAGCACCGCTAACTATGGCTACACCTTC.

At least ten counts were recorded for this clonotype. The chain employs TRBV21-1 and TRBJ1-3; the table's D call, TRBD1, was not checked against the DNA. TRBV21-1 is labeled a pseudogene. The CDR3 extends over 15 amino acids. Here the CDR3 reads CASSKVPGSGNTIYF. CDR3 nucleotide sequence: TGTGCCAGCAGCAAAGTCCCAGGGAGTGGAAACACCATATATTTT.

This clonotype was detected ten times or more. J is TRBJ2-1 and V is TRBV20-1; 7 bases match TRBD1. This CDR3 is 13 amino acids long. Per the germline V gene, CDR1 is DFQATT and CDR2 is SNEGSKA (reference sequence). Trimming cost V 6 bases and J 10 bases; bases outside gene matches: 12. The CDR3 reads CSAQQGIAVEQFF. The CDR3 DNA reads as TGCAGTGCCCAACAGGGGATTGCCGTAGAGCAGTTCTTC.

This clonotype ranks as medium-sized. The chain employs TRBV29-1 and TRBJ2-3, with D possibly being TRBD1 or TRBD2 (7 bases each). Germline V gene lookup returns CDR1 SQVTM and CDR2 ANQGSEA. Trimming took off 4 bases at V and 6 bases at J, with 20 bases between the two ends. The CDR3 consists of 15 residues. The CDR3 loop reads CSVGEWRGGGDTQYF. CDR3 bases: TGCAGCGTTGGTGAATGGCGGGGAGGGGGCGATACGCAGTATTTT.

This clonotype came up many times. CDR3: CASSQWDRGQSEAFF. The CDR3 region has the DNA TGCGCCAGCAGCCAGTGGGACAGGGGGCAAAGTGAAGCTTTCTTT. The rearrangement links TRBV5-1 to TRBJ1-1; 12 bases match TRBD1. Germline-derived CDR1 and CDR2 are SGHRS and YFSETQ. J was trimmed by 7 bases and V by 4 bases; bases with no gene match: 8. The CDR3 spans 15 residues.

The sample holds many counts of this clonotype. The chain uses TRBV5-6 and TRBJ2-3; possibly TRBD1 for D (5 bases). This CDR3 region has 12 residues. The V and J ends lost 5 bases and 8 bases respectively, with 12 bases between them. Germline V CDR1 and CDR2: SGHDT, YYEEEE. CDR3 loop: CASRSDRTTQYF. DNA of the CDR3: TGTGCCAGCAGATCTGACAGAACTACGCAGTATTTT.

This clonotype was observed many times. The V call is TRBV7-9, the J call TRBJ1-6; tentatively, D is TRBD1 (6 bases). The CDR3 contains 16 residues. Trimming left V 3 bases short and J 4 bases short, with 13 bases between. Germline loops: CDR1 SEHNR, CDR2 FQNEAQ (reference sequence). As DNA, the CDR3 is TGTGCCAGCAGCTTCGAGTCTGGACAGTATAATTCACCCCTCCACTTT. Its protein is CASSFESGQYNSPLHF.

This clonotype has a count of ten or more. The DNA for the CDR3 is TGTGCCAGCAGCCTACAGGGCCCGTCCTATAATTCACCCCTCCACTTT. It specifies CASSLQGPSYNSPLHF. This sequence joins TRBV2 and TRBJ1-6; a possible D gene is TRBD1 (6 bases). Germline V lookup: CDR1 SNHLY, CDR2 FYNNEI. This CDR3 has 16 residues. The V gene lost 6 bases and the J gene lost 1 base, with 13 bases spanning the gap.

In its sample, this clonotype was seen many times. The V and J genes are TRBV29-1 and TRBJ1-1; possibly TRBD1 for D (5 bases). Trimming removed 6 bases at V and 2 bases at J, with 13 bases between. Germline CDR1 and CDR2: SQVTM and ANQGSEA. The CDR3 consists of 13 residues. The CDR3 is CSVGGVSNTEAFF. In DNA, the CDR3 is TGCAGCGTAGGAGGGGTGAGCAACACTGAAGCTTTCTTT.